Given below is one T cell receptor beta chain in context. This entry is derived from a study of T cell changes during pregnancy in multiple sclerosis. Trimming shortened V by 4 bases and J by 0 bases, and 11 bases separated the two germline ends. Looked up from germline, CDR1 is LNHDA and CDR2 is SQIVND (reference sequence). This CDR3 spans 15 amino acids. Measured with immunoSEQ multiplex PCR; TCRdb has only the in-frame clones, and not every one. The repertoire holds over 70,000 clones, with approximately 92% as singletons. This receptor was obtained from a female donor in good health, enrolled as a control in a pregnancy study. The rearrangement uses TRBV19 and TRBJ2-3; D is uncertain. The input for sequencing was peripheral blood, taken in the third trimester of pregnancy. In DNA form, the CDR3 reads TGTGCCAGTAGTACTCGACTGACTAGCACAGATACGCAGTATTTT. Amino acids: CASSTRLTSTDTQYF.